This TCR beta chain was captured in a study of cytomegalovirus exposure and HLA in healthy donors. Study-level results: A later analysis appeared to link common viral pathogens to several of the most significant clusters.

Both 60 Vbeta primers and 13 Jbeta primers went into the PCR. Profiled with immunoSEQ multiplex PCR; TCRdb holds only in-frame clones, not every one. The sample holds about 120,000 clones, about 80% seen once. Comment on this clone: Its antigen is currently unknown.

All donors participated as healthy donors of bone marrow. CDR3 length: 13 residues. V lost 5 bases and J 0 bases, leaving 7 bases between the germline ends. Germline V CDR1 and CDR2: MDHEN, SYDVKM. The specimen sequenced was PBMCs. This sequence joins TRBV28 and TRBJ1-1; D not certain. This TCR was sampled from a woman between 50 and 59 years old in good health and CMV-seronegative. CDR3 coding DNA: TGTGCCAGCAGTCTAGAAGTGAACACTGAAGCTTTCTTT. The encoded protein is CASSLEVNTEAFF. The complete variable domain, with remaining parts taken from reference TRBV28 and TRBJ1-1, reads DVKVTQSSRYLVKRTGEKVFLECVQDMDHENMFWYRQDPGLGLRLIYFSYDVKMKEKGDIPEGYSVSREKKERFSLILESASTNQTSMYLCASSLEVNTEAFFGQGTRLTVV.